This section outlines one T cell receptor (beta chain) sequence together with its context. This sample was included in a study of shared T cell receptors in the human thymus. Between the trimmed V and J ends, which lost 5 bases and 0 bases, there was a span of 14 bases. Looked up from germline, CDR1 is GTSNPN and CDR2 is SVGIG (reference sequence). The CDR3 runs 14 residues. Repertoires were generated with immunoSEQ multiplex PCR, while TCRdb's copy carries only in-frame clones and drops some. The data contain about 540,000 clones, approximately 78% of them singletons. In addition, the sample was reused for a study of human thymus T cells.

The chain joins TRBV30 to TRBJ2-7; D possibly corresponds to TRBD2 (7 bases). This receptor was obtained from a boy younger than two with a congenital heart defect. The sample comprised thymocytes. This chain's CDR3 is CAWGGASFSYEQYF. The DNA for the CDR3 is TGTGCCTGGGGGGGGGCTAGCTTCTCCTACGAGCAGTACTTC.